This TCR beta chain was recorded in a study of blood T cell repertoires in COVID-19. Germline-derived CDR1 and CDR2 are MNHEY and SMNVEV (reference sequence). V lost 5 bases and J lost 0, with 16 bases in between. There are 16 residues in the CDR3. Some clones are missing from TCRdb's copy, which holds only in-frame ones; the method was immunoSEQ multiplex PCR. The sample includes approximately 150,000 clones, roughly four fifths of them seen just once. V and J are TRBV27 and TRBJ1-2; weak D call: TRBD1 (6 bases). The TCR was taken from a woman at least 80 years old with COVID-19, enrolled during active disease. Sequenced: peripheral blood. This CDR3 is CASSGGPDRANYGYTF. CDR3 coding DNA: TGTGCCAGCAGTGGGGGCCCGGACAGAGCTAACTATGGCTACACCTTC.